This record covers a single T cell receptor beta chain. Every sample yielded at least 6.5 million isolated PBMCs. This specimen belongs to a study of blood T cells in healthy people across ages. The V end was cut by 3 bases, the J end by 0 bases, with 6 bases between. The CDR3 length is 12 residues. Germline V lookup: CDR1 GTSNPN, CDR2 SVGIG (reference sequence). The use of a sample-barcoded 5' primer and a J-beta primer mix characterized a second PCR of roughly 6 to 11 cycles. From the 5' RACE reads, TCRdb called clonotypes with MiXCR, one entry per CDR3 protein. The repertoire holds 1.5 million to 2 million distinct CDR3 sequences, with under 30% as singletons.

Sequencing was carried out using blood. The origin of this receptor is a woman under 40 in good health. The chain couples TRBV30 to TRBJ2-7; weak D call: TRBD2 (5 bases). Here the CDR3 DNA reads TGTGCCTGGAGGGAGGACTCCTACGAGCAGTACTTC. Its translation: CAWREDSYEQYF.